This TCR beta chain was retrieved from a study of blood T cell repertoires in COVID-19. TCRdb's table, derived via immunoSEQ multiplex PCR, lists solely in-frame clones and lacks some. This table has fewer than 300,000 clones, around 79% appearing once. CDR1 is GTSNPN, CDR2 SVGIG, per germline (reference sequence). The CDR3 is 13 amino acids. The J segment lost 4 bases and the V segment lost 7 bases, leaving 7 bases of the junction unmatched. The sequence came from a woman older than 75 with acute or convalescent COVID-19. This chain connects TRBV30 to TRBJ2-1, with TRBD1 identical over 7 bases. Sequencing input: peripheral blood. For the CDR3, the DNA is TGTGCCTTCTCGGGACAGATTTACAATGAGCAGTTCTTC. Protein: CAFSGQIYNEQFF.